A single sample is the source of the 2 T cell receptor beta chains below, sequenced in a study of shared clonotypes between healthy human individuals. TCRdb keeps only in-frame clones here, not all; method: immunoSEQ multiplex PCR. The sample carries fewer than 3 million clones, roughly 90% recorded once. The sequenced sample was naive CD4+ T cells from PBMCs. Noted subset: CD45RA+ positively selected. These receptor sequences come from a man younger than 30 in good health. Some clones in this sample may be carry-over from other donors' samples.

The chain employs TRBV25-1 and TRBJ2-7; D ambiguous. V was trimmed by 10 bases and J by 0 bases, leaving 13 bases between them. Germline loops: CDR1 MGHDK, CDR2 SYGVNS. CDR3 length: 13 residues. The DNA of the CDR3 is TGTGCCACCCTCGGGCCTTACTCCTACGAGCAGTACTTC. This codes for CATLGPYSYEQYF.

V and J are TRBV18 and TRBJ1-2; the D gene is possibly TRBD1 (5 bases). Trimming left V 2 bases short and J 7 bases short, with 17 bases between. This CDR3 has 15 amino acids. Germline CDR1 and CDR2: KGHSH and LQKENI. CDR3 sequence reads: CASSPAGTYAGGYTF. The DNA for the CDR3 is TGTGCCAGCTCACCAGCCGGGACTTACGCGGGTGGCTACACCTTC.